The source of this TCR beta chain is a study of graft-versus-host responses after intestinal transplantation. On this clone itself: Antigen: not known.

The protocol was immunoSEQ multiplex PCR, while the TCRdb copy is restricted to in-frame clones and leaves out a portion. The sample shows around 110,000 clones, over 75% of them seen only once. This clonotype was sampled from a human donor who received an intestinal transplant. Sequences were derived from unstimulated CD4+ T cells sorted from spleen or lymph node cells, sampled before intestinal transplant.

The CDR3 reads CASSPLRSGIAEKLFF. The CDR3 nucleotides read TGTGCCAGCTCACCACTTAGGTCGGGGATTGCAGAAAAACTGTTTTTT. V gene TRBV18 combines with J gene TRBJ1-4; no clear D. V lost 1 base, J lost 8 bases, and 17 bases lay in between. CDR1 is KGHSH and CDR2 is LQKENI in the germline V gene. The CDR3 totals 16 residues.